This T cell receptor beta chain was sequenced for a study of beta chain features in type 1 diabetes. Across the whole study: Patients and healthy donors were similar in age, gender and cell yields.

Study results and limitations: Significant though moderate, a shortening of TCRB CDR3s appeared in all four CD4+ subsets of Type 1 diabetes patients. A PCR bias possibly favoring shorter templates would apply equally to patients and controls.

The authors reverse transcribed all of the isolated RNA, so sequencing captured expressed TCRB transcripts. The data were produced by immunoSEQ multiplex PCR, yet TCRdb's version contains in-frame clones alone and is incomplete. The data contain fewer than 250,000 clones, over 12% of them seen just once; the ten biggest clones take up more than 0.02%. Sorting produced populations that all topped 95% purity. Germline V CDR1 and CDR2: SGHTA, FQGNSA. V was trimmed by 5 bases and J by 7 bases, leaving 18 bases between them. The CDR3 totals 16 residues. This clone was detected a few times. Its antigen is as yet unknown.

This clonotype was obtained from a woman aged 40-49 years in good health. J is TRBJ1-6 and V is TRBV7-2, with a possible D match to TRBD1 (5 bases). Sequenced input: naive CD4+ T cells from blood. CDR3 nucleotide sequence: TGTGCCAGCAGCCCCCAGGAGGGACTGAAAAATTCACCCCTCCACTTT. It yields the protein CASSPQEGLKNSPLHF.